The 6 T cell receptor beta chains presented below share a single source sample, sequenced in a study of shared clonotypes between healthy human individuals. Only in-frame clones appear in the TCRdb table, and some are missing; sequencing was by immunoSEQ multiplex PCR. This sample has about half a million clones, with approximately 77% found just once. The sample taken for sequencing was PBMCs. The receptor set was obtained from a woman aged 35 to 49 in good health. Some clones in this sample may be carry-over from other donors' samples.

This chain uses TRBV29-1 with TRBJ1-1; 8 bases are shared with TRBD1. V was pared by 6 bases and J by 1 base, with 7 bases of the junction left unmatched. The V gene's germline CDR1 is SQVTM and CDR2 ANQGSEA. This CDR3 spans 14 amino acids. Written as DNA, the CDR3 is TGCAGCGTGGATCTGACAGGGGCGAACACTGAAGCTTTCTTT. Protein sequence: CSVDLTGANTEAFF.

The CDR3 DNA is TGTGCCAGCCGCGGGCCCGGGGAGGAGACCCAGTACTTC. Its translation: CASRGPGEETQYF. V gene TRBV6-6 combines with J gene TRBJ2-5; D perhaps matches TRBD2 (5 bases). The CDR3 sequence is 13 residues long. Looked up from germline, CDR1 is MNHNY and CDR2 is SVGAGI (reference sequence). Trimming shortened V by 8 bases and J by 5 bases, and 15 bases separated the two germline ends.

A word on this clone: This sequence is one base from a far larger clone and is likely a read error. Additional DNA sequences in this sample encode the identical CDR3. The chain links TRBV10-2 to TRBJ1-3, with TRBD1 matching 9 bases. Germline assignment: CDR1 WSHSY and CDR2 SAAADI. The CDR3 contains 15 residues. The CDR3 sequence is CASSDRGNSGNTIYF. The CDR3 region has the DNA TGCGCCAGTAGTGACAGGGGGAACTCTGGAAACACCATATATTTT.

The J gene is TRBJ2-3, the V gene TRBV6-1; 8 bases map to TRBD2. Germline loops: CDR1 MNHNS, CDR2 SASEGT. The CDR3 consists of 14 residues. Trimming removed 4 bases from V and 4 bases from J; junction bases left unmatched: 4. The CDR3 protein is CASSVKREPDTQYF. CDR3 DNA: TGTGCCAGCAGTGTAAAGCGGGAGCCAGATACGCAGTATTTT.

This clone was seen once. The chain couples TRBV7-2 to TRBJ2-7; 9 bases match TRBD2. J lost 6 bases, V lost 1 base, and 1 base had no gene match. The CDR3 totals 13 residues. In germline, CDR1 is SGHTA, CDR2 FQGNSA. The CDR3 bases are TGTGCCAGCAGCTTAGAAGCGGGAGGCGAGCAGTACTTC. This encodes CASSLEAGGEQYF. Complete variable domain (other parts from reference TRBV7-2 and TRBJ2-7): GAGVSQSPSNKVTEKGKDVELRCDPISGHTALYWYRQSLGQGLEFLIYFQGNSAPDKSGLPSDRFSAERTGGSVSTLTIQRTQQEDSAVYLCASSLEAGGEQYFGPGTRLTVT.

The chain is built from TRBV29-1 and TRBJ2-5; TRBD2 agrees at 9 bases. J gave up 2 bases and V 7 bases, and 5 bases lay outside the gene matches. This CDR3 has 13 residues. Germline V CDR1 and CDR2: SQVTM, ANQGSEA. CDR3 nucleotide sequence: TGCAGCGGAGCCGCGGGGGGGCAAGAGACCCAGTACTTC. Residues: CSGAAGGQETQYF.